The 17 T cell receptor beta chains listed next were all sequenced from one sample in a study of blood T cell repertoires in COVID-19. Profiled with immunoSEQ multiplex PCR; TCRdb holds only in-frame clones, not every one. The sample holds about 250,000 clones, about 83% seen once. Specimen: peripheral blood. Source of these receptors: a man between 35 and 55 years old with active or convalescent COVID-19.

This rearrangement joins TRBV5-4 to TRBJ1-4; D unresolved. Germline assignment: CDR1 SGHNT and CDR2 YYREEE (reference sequence). CDR3 length equals 13 residues. V lost 4 bases and J lost 4, with 8 bases in between. The CDR3 here is CASSARGNEKLFF. DNA for the CDR3: TGTGCCAGCAGCGCCCGGGGTAATGAAAAACTGTTTTTT.

V is TRBV6-1 and J is TRBJ1-1; the match to TRBD1 covers 12 bases. Germline V CDR1 and CDR2: MNHNS, SASEGT. V trimming: 1 base; J trimming: 0 bases; junction bases outside the gene matches: 15. CDR3 length equals 21 residues. CDR3 protein: CASSEGEGTGGVISMNTEAFF. The CDR3 DNA is TGTGCCAGCAGTGAAGGGGAAGGGACAGGGGGCGTCATATCGATGAACACTGAAGCTTTCTTT.

The rearrangement links TRBV6-5 to TRBJ1-3; the D is unclear. Trimming stripped 4 bases from V and 2 bases from J, with 12 bases between. The CDR3 spans 15 residues. CDR1 and CDR2 from the germline V gene are MNHEY and SVGAGI. As DNA, the CDR3 is TGTGCCAGCAGTTTGGAACGGGAGCCTGGAAACACCATATATTTT. Translated: CASSLEREPGNTIYF.

This rearrangement joins TRBV3-1 (or the pseudogene TRBV3-2) to TRBJ1-1, with D unresolved. The CDR3 has 12 residues. Trimming removed 2 bases from V and 5 bases from J, with 6 bases in between. From germline, CDR1 is LGHDT and CDR2 YNNKEL (reference sequence). The CDR3 sequence: CASSQSVTEAFF. The CDR3 DNA is TGTGCCAGCAGCCAAAGCGTAACTGAAGCTTTCTTT.

This chain joins TRBV6-6 and TRBJ1-1; maybe TRBD1 (5 bases). This CDR3 has 16 residues. In germline, CDR1 is MNHNY, CDR2 SVGAGI (reference sequence). The V end lost 0 bases, the J end lost 0 bases, and 11 bases lay between the germline ends. CDR3 in DNA: TGTGCCAGCAGTTACTCGGGGGGATCCATGAACACTGAAGCTTTCTTT. This encodes CASSYSGGSMNTEAFF.

The J gene is TRBJ2-1, the V gene TRBV27, with 8 bases matching TRBD2. This CDR3 region has 15 residues. V lost 3 bases to trimming and J lost 2 bases; unmatched junction nucleotides: 3. The germline gives CDR1 MNHEY, CDR2 SMNVEV (reference sequence). The chain's CDR3 is CASSLAGGPYNEQFF. The CDR3 bases are TGTGCCAGCAGTTTGGCGGGGGGACCCTACAATGAGCAGTTCTTC.

The rearrangement joins TRBV10-3 to TRBJ2-1, with 9 bases matching TRBD2. This CDR3 spans 15 amino acids. Per the germline V gene, CDR1 is ENHRY and CDR2 is SYGVKD. Trimming cost V 8 bases and J 9 bases; bases outside gene matches: 14. The chain's CDR3 is CAIGLGLARLGEQFF. Here the CDR3 DNA reads TGTGCCATCGGGTTGGGACTAGCACGCCTAGGTGAGCAGTTCTTC.

The V and J genes are TRBV9 and TRBJ2-3; 10 bases align to TRBD1. The CDR3 covers 16 residues. In germline, CDR1 is SGDLS, CDR2 YYNGEE. V was pared by 4 bases and J by 1 base, with 6 bases of the junction left unmatched. CDR3 amino acids: CASSQTGGRGTDTQYF. CDR3 sequence (DNA): TGTGCCAGCAGCCAGACAGGGGGCAGGGGCACAGATACGCAGTATTTT.

The V gene is TRBV30, the J gene TRBJ2-7, with D perhaps matching TRBD2 (6 bases). The ends were cut back, 1 base at V and 0 bases at J, with 10 bases in the middle. Germline V gene lookup returns CDR1 GTSNPN and CDR2 SVGIG (reference sequence). This CDR3 is built from 14 residues. CDR3 in DNA: TGTGCCTGGAGTGAGGGCGGGGACTCCTACGAGCAGTACTTC. It specifies CAWSEGGDSYEQYF.

V gene TRBV21-1 combines with J gene TRBJ2-7; TRBD2 is the table's D call and was not checked against the DNA. TRBV21-1 is noted as a pseudogene. The CDR3 loop spans 14 amino acids. The CDR3 region is CASSKGLSGYEQYF. The CDR3 coding sequence is TGTGCCAGCAGCAAAGGTCTGTCCGGCTACGAGCAGTACTTC.

This clone was counted once. The rearrangement uses TRBV7-9 and TRBJ1-4, with 8 bases identical to TRBD1. The length of the CDR3 is 17 residues. V dropped 4 bases and J dropped 3; count of bases not matched to a gene: 10. CDR1 and CDR2 from the germline V gene are SEHNR and FQNEAQ (reference sequence). Here the CDR3 DNA reads TGTGCCAGCAGCTACCCGACAGGGGATTCGCCTAATGAAAAACTGTTTTTT. This codes for CASSYPTGDSPNEKLFF.

This clone was seen a few times. The V gene is TRBV3-1 (or the pseudogene TRBV3-2), the J gene TRBJ1-5; tentatively, D is TRBD1 (6 bases). Between the trimmed V and J ends, which lost 1 base and 4 bases, there was a span of 11 bases. This CDR3 region has 15 residues. Germline V gives CDR1 LGHDT, CDR2 YNNKEL (reference sequence). CDR3: CASSQGQVSNQPQHF. As DNA, the CDR3 is TGTGCCAGCAGCCAAGGACAGGTCTCAAATCAGCCCCAGCATTTT.

This clone has only a few counts. The chain employs TRBV2 and TRBJ1-6, with TRBD1 matching 9 bases. The CDR3 is 13 amino acids. The J segment lost 5 bases and the V segment lost 11 bases, leaving 4 bases of the junction unmatched. Germline-derived CDR1 and CDR2 are SNHLY and FYNNEI. The CDR3 protein is CADGTGNNSPLHF. Written as DNA, the CDR3 is TGTGCCGACGGGACAGGGAATAATTCACCCCTCCACTTT.

J is TRBJ2-6 and V is TRBV2; unclear D gene. The CDR3 loop spans 15 amino acids. V was pared by 8 bases and J by 0 bases, with 11 bases between. Germline CDR1 is SNHLY and CDR2 is FYNNEI. CDR3 sequence reads: CASVRKSSGANVLTF. The CDR3 DNA follows: TGTGCCAGCGTGCGAAAGAGCTCTGGGGCCAACGTCCTGACTTTC. The entire variable domain, with the rest obtained from reference TRBV2 and TRBJ2-6, is as follows: EPEVTQTPSHQVTQMGQEVILRCVPISNHLYFYWYRQILGQKVEFLVSFYNNEISEKSEIFDDQFSVERPDGSNFTLKIRSTKLEDSAMYFCASVRKSSGANVLTFGAGSRLTVL.

J is TRBJ1-5 and V is TRBV5-4; 9 bases are shared with TRBD1. CDR3 length: 15 residues. Per germline, CDR1 SGHNT and CDR2 YYREEE (reference sequence). With V trimmed by 3 bases and J by 3 bases, 4 bases remained unmatched. The CDR3 region has the DNA TGTGCCAGCAGCTCCGGGACAGGGAACAATCAGCCCCAGCATTTT. This encodes CASSSGTGNNQPQHF.

To note about this clone: Other nucleotide sequences in the sample specify the same CDR3. The chain couples TRBV27 to TRBJ2-5; D not certain. The ends were cut back, 3 bases at V and 2 bases at J, with 7 bases in the middle. Germline V gene lookup returns CDR1 MNHEY and CDR2 SMNVEV (reference sequence). CDR3 length equals 13 residues. In DNA, the CDR3 is TGTGCCAGCAGTTTCTCCAGACAAGAGACCCAGTACTTC. It translates to CASSFSRQETQYF.

The V call is TRBV27, the J call TRBJ1-2; D possibly corresponds to TRBD1 (5 bases). V dropped 2 bases and J dropped 7 bases, with 11 bases sitting between them. From germline, CDR1 is MNHEY and CDR2 SMNVEV (reference sequence). The CDR3 runs 13 residues. The CDR3 region is CASSLERGVGYTF. In DNA form, the CDR3 reads TGTGCCAGCAGTTTAGAAAGGGGCGTTGGCTACACCTTC.